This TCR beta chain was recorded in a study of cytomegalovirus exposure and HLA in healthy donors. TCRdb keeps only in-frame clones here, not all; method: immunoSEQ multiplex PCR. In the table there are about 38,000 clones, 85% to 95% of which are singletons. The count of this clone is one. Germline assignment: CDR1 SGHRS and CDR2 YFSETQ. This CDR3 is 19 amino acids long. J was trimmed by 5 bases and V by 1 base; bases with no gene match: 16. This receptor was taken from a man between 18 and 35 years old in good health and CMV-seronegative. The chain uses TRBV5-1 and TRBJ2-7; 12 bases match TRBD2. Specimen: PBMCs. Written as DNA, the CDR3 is TGCGCCAGCAGCTTGAGTAGGCTAGCGGGGGGGCGAATCGACAACGAGCAGTACTTC. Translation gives CASSLSRLAGGRIDNEQYF.